The clone carrying this T cell receptor (beta chain) was seen only a few times. Time point denoted: after neoadjuvant nivolumab, at surgical resection. Generated by immunoSEQ multiplex PCR, the TCRdb table keeps only in-frame clones and is missing some. This sample has over 7,500 clones, with 66% found just once. The source of the sample is a study of neoadjuvant anti-PD-1 for oral cavity cancer. Whole-study context: Non-progressing patients received a fourth nivolumab dose near day 43, then surgery on days 50-56.

The CDR3 extends over 14 amino acids. Per the germline V gene, CDR1 is SGHTA and CDR2 is FQGTGA. V lost 6 bases to trimming and J lost 2 bases, with 14 bases between them. The chain recombines TRBV7-3 with TRBJ2-7; D is perhaps TRBD2 (6 bases). The clonotype comes from a person aged 40 to 85 with oral cavity squamous cell carcinoma. Specimen: PBMCs, collected after nivolumab (anti-PD-1) treatment. The DNA of the CDR3 is TGTGCCAGCAGTATCACCGGGAGAGCCTACGAGCAGTACTTC. Translation: CASSITGRAYEQYF.